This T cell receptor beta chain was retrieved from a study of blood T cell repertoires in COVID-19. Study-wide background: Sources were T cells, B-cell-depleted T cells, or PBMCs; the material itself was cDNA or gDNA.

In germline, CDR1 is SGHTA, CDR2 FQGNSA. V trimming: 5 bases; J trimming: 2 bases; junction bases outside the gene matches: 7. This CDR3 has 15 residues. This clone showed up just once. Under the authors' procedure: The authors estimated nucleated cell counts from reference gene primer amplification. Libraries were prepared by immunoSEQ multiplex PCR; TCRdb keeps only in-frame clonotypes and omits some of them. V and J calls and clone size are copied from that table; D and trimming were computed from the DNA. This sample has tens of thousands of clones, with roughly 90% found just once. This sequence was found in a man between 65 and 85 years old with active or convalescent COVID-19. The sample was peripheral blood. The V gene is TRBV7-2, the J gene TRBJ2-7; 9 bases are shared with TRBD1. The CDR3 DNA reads TGTGCCAGCAGCACCGGACAGGGGTACGCCTACGAGCAGTACTTC. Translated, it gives CASSTGQGYAYEQYF.